A selection of T cell receptor beta chains follows, all from one sample in a study of blood T cell repertoires in COVID-19. The method was immunoSEQ multiplex PCR; TCRdb's version includes in-frame clones alone and lacks a portion of them. The sample consists of approximately 35,000 clones, about 81% of them appearing once. The sequencing sample was made of peripheral blood. The receptors were sampled from a man older than 75 with acute or convalescent COVID-19. The CDR3 runs from the conserved cysteine through the conserved F or W.

V gene	J gene	CDR3 protein
TRBV7-2	TRBJ2-1	CASSPGQVAYNEQFF
TRBV18	TRBJ2-1	CASSPEHEQFF
TRBV14	TRBJ2-1	CASSQDLLRGGSYNEQFF
TRBV19	TRBJ2-3	CASTRTSADTQYF
TRBV5-1	TRBJ2-3	CASSLDTPSTDTQYF
TRBV5-1	TRBJ2-5	CASSSGQGRETQYF
TRBV29-1	TRBJ2-1	CSVESPQRSSYNEQFF
TRBV19	TRBJ1-4	CASSTPGTGEKKLFF
TRBV5-6	TRBJ2-7	CASTTTFARGGHEQYF
TRBV6-5	TRBJ1-6	CAGGLVNSPLHF
TRBV11-1	TRBJ2-7	CASSLAASGGYEQYF
TRBV4-3	TRBJ1-2	CASSQIRDRGGGNYGYTF
TRBV7-2	TRBJ2-3	CASSLSRGPSGTDTQYF
TRBV6-2/TRBV6-3	TRBJ1-2	CASSYAGRHGYTF
TRBV10-2	TRBJ2-3	CASSGWGFIAGGPATDTQYF
TRBV18	TRBJ2-2	CASSPLTSGGYTGELFF
TRBV19	TRBJ1-5	CASSIGGDQPQHF
TRBV12-3/TRBV12-4	TRBJ1-5	CASSLRVWPQHF
TRBV9	TRBJ2-2	CASSPRGDRGTGELFF
TRBV7-2	TRBJ1-1	CASSVYRGQGTEAFF
TRBV6-1	TRBJ2-3	CASSEGDPTSVTTDTQYF
TRBV3-1/TRBV3-2	TRBJ1-1	CASSQEIRGTEAFF
TRBV11-2	TRBJ2-3	CASSFGGFSTDTQYF
TRBV9	TRBJ2-3	CASSPRLAGTRFTQYF
TRBV29-1	TRBJ1-2	CSAETGGGYTF
TRBV13	TRBJ2-7	CASSFRRGNYEQYF
TRBV6-8	TRBJ1-5	CASSPTPTGPNQPQHF
TRBV25-1	TRBJ1-1	CASSDSDNTEAFF
TRBV6-5	TRBJ1-3	CASRPGTVNRNTIYF
TRBV12-5	TRBJ2-7	CASGRGYEQYF
TRBV7-2	TRBJ2-7	CASSLFTGPKNEQYF
TRBV7-3	TRBJ2-3	CASSRSRDRGSDTQYF
TRBV7-2	TRBJ2-5	CASSFGAAQETQYF
TRBV11-2	TRBJ2-7	CASSSHRAYEQYF
TRBV6-5	TRBJ2-7	CASSSGPGQYF
TRBV7-2	TRBJ2-1	CASSYRDRVGQFF
TRBV30	TRBJ2-1	CAWQGRASGRTNNEQFF
TRBV5-4	TRBJ2-7	CASRADSSYEQYF
TRBV6-1	TRBJ1-3	CASSEAQYGVSGNTIYF
TRBV7-2	TRBJ2-3	CASSPRQGSGTDTQYF
TRBV5-1	TRBJ1-1	CASSLRQSLNTEAFF
TRBV27	TRBJ1-4	CASSGGIVEKLFF
TRBV18	TRBJ2-1	CASSPPIAVYEQFF
TRBV5-6	TRBJ1-1	CASSELRQGAVGMNTEAFF
TRBV5-1	TRBJ1-1	CASSSSDRSNTEAFF
TRBV10-1	TRBJ2-1	CASSDGGDANKEQFF
TRBV5-5	TRBJ2-7	CASSFFSAYEQYF
TRBV6-5	TRBJ2-5	CASRVGLAGWETQYF
TRBV3-1/TRBV3-2	TRBJ1-2	CASSPDRVGGYTF
TRBV28	TRBJ1-4	CASSPPTGMSEKLFF
TRBV29-1	TRBJ2-7	CSVGQGGFYEQYF
TRBV29-1	TRBJ1-4	CSVVEYNEKLFF
TRBV7-2	TRBJ1-1	CASSSYSGEAFF
TRBV6-5	TRBJ1-3	CASSSGRDASGNTIYF
TRBV29-1	TRBJ1-3	CSVPGAGNTIYF
TRBV27	TRBJ1-2	CASRSQGGGYTF
TRBV27	TRBJ2-3	CASTPGLLAGGPQLTDTQYF